Below, 25 T cell receptor beta chains from the same sample are listed, as sequenced in a study of blood T cell repertoires in COVID-19. The protocol was immunoSEQ multiplex PCR, while the TCRdb copy is restricted to in-frame clones and leaves out a portion. The data contain around 200,000 clones, roughly nine tenths of them singletons. The source material was peripheral blood. The receptors come from a man aged 40-49 years with acute or convalescent COVID-19.

This rearrangement joins TRBV28 to TRBJ1-3; TRBD1 might be the D (5 bases). This CDR3 comprises 14 residues. Trimming removed 5 bases at V and 0 bases at J, with 8 bases between. Germline lookup yields CDR1 MDHEN and CDR2 SYDVKM. The DNA for the CDR3 is TGTGCCAGCAGTGACAGATACTCTGGAAACACCATATATTTT. Amino acids: CASSDRYSGNTIYF.

The chain employs TRBV4-2 and TRBJ2-2; 10 bases line up with TRBD1. Germline V gives CDR1 LGHNA, CDR2 YNFKEQ. CDR3 length: 17 residues. V shed 4 bases, J shed 1 base, and the junction held 6 bases outside the gene matches. CDR3 bases: TGTGCCAGCAGCCGAACGGGACAGGGGCTGAACACCGGGGAGCTGTTTTTT. Its translation: CASSRTGQGLNTGELFF.

J is TRBJ2-3 and V is TRBV5-1, with TRBD1 as a possible D gene (6 bases). CDR3 length equals 15 residues. Germline CDR1 and CDR2: SGHRS and YFSETQ. Trimming took 1 base from V and 3 from J, leaving 12 bases between them. CDR3 region: CASSLMGARTDTQYF. The CDR3 DNA reads TGCGCCAGCAGCTTGATGGGGGCGCGAACAGATACGCAGTATTTT.

The rearrangement links TRBV6-4 to TRBJ2-7; 8 nucleotides agree with TRBD1. The germline V gene encodes CDR1 MRHNA and CDR2 SNTAGT. This CDR3 is 13 amino acids long. V shed 5 bases, J shed 5 bases, and the junction held 5 bases outside the gene matches. The CDR3 reads CASSLGQGNEQYF. CDR3 DNA sequence: TGTGCCAGCAGTCTCGGACAGGGCAACGAGCAGTACTTC.

The J gene is TRBJ2-5, the V gene TRBV5-1; TRBD1 might be the D (6 bases). Germline V CDR1 and CDR2: SGHRS, YFSETQ. This CDR3 has 14 amino acids. Trimming pared 4 bases from V and 4 bases from J, leaving 14 bases between. The CDR3 DNA follows: TGCGCCAGCAGCGAGGGACACGGCCCAGAGACCCAGTACTTC. It specifies CASSEGHGPETQYF.

V gene TRBV10-2 combines with J gene TRBJ2-5; 14 bases fit TRBD2. CDR1 is WSHSY, CDR2 SAAADI, per germline. J was trimmed by 5 bases and V by 5 bases; bases with no gene match: 13. The CDR3 runs 18 residues. The CDR3: CASSNFGLAGGRGETQYF. The DNA for the CDR3 is TGCGCCAGCAGTAATTTTGGACTAGCGGGGGGTAGGGGGGAGACCCAGTACTTC.

The chain is built from TRBV9 and TRBJ2-1; TRBD2 agrees at 7 bases. CDR1 and CDR2 from the germline V gene are SGDLS and YYNGEE. This CDR3 comprises 15 residues. Unmatched junction bases numbered 3, after V lost 0 bases and J lost 3 bases. CDR3 coding DNA: TGTGCCAGCAGCGTAGCTAGCGGTTACTACAATGAGCAGTTCTTC. Protein sequence: CASSVASGYYNEQFF.

In the case of this clone: The same CDR3 also results from other DNA sequences found in this sample. CDR3 sequence (DNA): TGTGCCAGCAGCCAAGATCGCGGCGGGCCCCAGCATTTT. Amino acids: CASSQDRGGPQHF. The chain combines TRBV3-1 (or the pseudogene TRBV3-2) with TRBJ1-5; D is unclear. Trimming pared 0 bases from V and 9 bases from J, leaving 9 bases between. This CDR3 has 13 amino acids. The germline V gene encodes CDR1 LGHDT and CDR2 YNNKEL (reference sequence).

This chain uses TRBV5-4 with TRBJ2-3; D is possibly TRBD1 (6 bases). From germline, CDR1 is SGHNT and CDR2 YYREEE (reference sequence). Between the trimmed V and J ends, which lost 1 base and 4 bases, there was a span of 10 bases. The length of the CDR3 is 14 residues. The DNA for the CDR3 is TGTGCCAGCAGCTTGATACAGGGAGCAGATACGCAGTATTTT. Amino acids: CASSLIQGADTQYF.

J is TRBJ1-2 and V is TRBV30; TRBD1 agrees at 8 bases. V trimming: 5 bases; J trimming: 4 bases; junction bases outside the gene matches: 6. CDR1 and CDR2 from the germline V gene are GTSNPN and SVGIG (reference sequence). The CDR3 covers 13 residues. This CDR3 reads CAWGQGLSYGYTF. CDR3 DNA: TGTGCCTGGGGACAGGGCCTTTCCTATGGCTACACCTTC.

This clone was detected a few times. The rearrangement joins TRBV7-8 to TRBJ1-5, with D unclear. Germline values: CDR1 SGHVS, CDR2 FQNEAQ. Deletions cut 4 bases from V and 2 bases from J, with 12 bases between. There are 15 residues in the CDR3. CDR3 sequence: CASSSGRVGNQPQHF. The CDR3 nucleotides read TGTGCCAGCAGCTCCGGTCGCGTTGGCAATCAGCCCCAGCATTTT. Combining the CDR3 with reference TRBV7-8 and TRBJ1-5 gives the whole variable domain GAGVSQSPRYKVAKRGQDVALRCDPISGHVSLFWYQQALGQGPEFLTYFQNEAQLDKSGLPSDRFFAERPEGSVSTLKIQRTQQEDSAVYLCASSSGRVGNQPQHFGDGTRLSIL.

The CDR3 is CASSLRGGGQETQYF. CDR3 sequence (DNA): TGTGCCAGCAGCCTCCGCGGCGGGGGTCAAGAGACCCAGTACTTC. The J gene is TRBJ2-5, the V gene TRBV5-8, with 7 nucleotides matching TRBD2. Trimming removed 4 bases from V and 2 bases from J; junction bases left unmatched: 8. Germline values: CDR1 SGHTS, CDR2 YDEGEE. The CDR3 has 15 amino acids.

This chain joins TRBV7-3 and TRBJ2-1; the match to TRBD1 covers 8 bases. Germline CDR1 SGHTA, CDR2 FQGTGA. V lost 4 bases, J lost 2 bases, and 7 bases stayed unmatched. The CDR3 contains 16 residues. This chain's CDR3 is CASSSTGGPPYNEQFF. CDR3 DNA sequence: TGTGCCAGCAGCTCCACAGGGGGGCCCCCCTACAATGAGCAGTTCTTC. The complete variable domain, with remaining parts taken from reference TRBV7-3 and TRBJ2-1, reads GAGVSQTPSNKVTEKGKYVELRCDPISGHTALYWYRQSLGQGPEFLIYFQGTGAADDSGLPNDRFFAVRPEGSVSTLKIQRTERGDSAVYLCASSSTGGPPYNEQFFGPGTRLTVL.

V and J are TRBV4-2 and TRBJ1-2; 8 bases agree with TRBD1. With 6 bases clipped from V and 8 bases from J, the junction kept 14 bases outside the gene matches. The CDR3 runs 15 residues. Germline V gene sequence: CDR1 LGHNA, CDR2 YNFKEQ. The CDR3 DNA reads TGTGCCAGCAGGGACTCGGACAGGGCGGGTGGGGGCTACACCTTC. Translating it yields CASRDSDRAGGGYTF.

The chain combines TRBV5-1 with TRBJ1-4; TRBD1 aligns across 12 bases. Germline CDR1 and CDR2: SGHRS and YFSETQ. The length of the CDR3 is 17 residues. The junction had 11 bases not matched to a gene; V was cut back by 7 bases and J by 4 bases. CDR3 sequence: CASRSRDRGLGNEKLFF. The CDR3 nucleotides read TGCGCCAGCCGTTCCCGGGACAGGGGGCTGGGTAATGAAAAACTGTTTTTT.

The chain carries TRBV27 and TRBJ2-3, with 15 bases aligning to TRBD2. From germline, CDR1 is MNHEY and CDR2 SMNVEV (reference sequence). J lost 4 bases, V lost 5 bases, and 10 bases had no gene match. This CDR3 has 18 amino acids. CDR3 sequence: CASSLSKGLAGGADTQYF. CDR3 nucleotides: TGTGCCAGCAGTCTCTCCAAGGGACTAGCGGGGGGCGCAGATACGCAGTATTTT.

The chain uses TRBV11-2 and TRBJ2-7; D is ambiguous. Trimming took off 1 base at V and 2 bases at J, with 9 bases between the two ends. The CDR3 spans 14 residues. The germline V gene encodes CDR1 SGHAT and CDR2 FQNNGV. The CDR3 region is CASSLGSSTYEQYF. The CDR3 DNA reads as TGTGCCAGCAGCTTAGGGAGCAGTACCTACGAGCAGTACTTC.

This clone was observed once. The rearrangement links TRBV11-2 to TRBJ2-3; a weak D match, TRBD1 (5 bases). Germline-derived CDR1 and CDR2 are SGHAT and FQNNGV. The CDR3 spans 17 residues. V gave up 2 bases and J gave up 0 bases, with 15 bases separating them. This CDR3 is CASSLKLQGASTDTQYF. The CDR3 nucleotides are TGTGCCAGCAGCTTAAAATTGCAGGGCGCGAGCACAGATACGCAGTATTTT.

The chain couples TRBV6-5 to TRBJ2-3; no firm D call. Germline assignment: CDR1 MNHEY and CDR2 SVGAGI. This CDR3 comprises 14 residues. V was shortened by 0 bases and J by 1 base, with 5 bases between the two germline ends. The CDR3 is CASSYSAGTDTQYF. The CDR3 coding sequence is TGTGCCAGCAGTTACTCGGCAGGCACAGATACGCAGTATTTT.

The gene calls are TRBV5-1 and TRBJ2-3, with 7 nucleotides matching TRBD1. CDR1 and CDR2 from the germline V gene are SGHRS and YFSETQ. This CDR3 is 12 amino acids long. With 7 bases clipped from V and 3 bases from J, the junction kept 2 bases outside the gene matches. The CDR3 region is CASRGQTDTQYF. In DNA, the CDR3 is TGCGCCAGCCGGGGACAGACAGATACGCAGTATTTT. The full variable domain, with the rest looked up from reference TRBV5-1 and TRBJ2-3, is KAGVTQTPRYLIKTRGQQVTLSCSPISGHRSVSWYQQTPGQGLQFLFEYFSETQRNKGNFPGRFSGRQFSNSRSEMNVSTLELGDSALYLCASRGQTDTQYFGPGTRLTVL.

The CDR3 loop is CASSPRQDTQYF. CDR3 coding DNA: TGTGCCAGCTCACCACGACAAGATACGCAGTATTTT. The chain carries TRBV18 and TRBJ2-3, with D hard to call. The germline V and J ends were trimmed by 1 base and 5 bases, with 4 bases remaining between them. From germline, CDR1 is KGHSH and CDR2 LQKENI. The CDR3 is made up of 12 amino acids.

This chain links TRBV6-5 with TRBJ1-4; possible D gene TRBD1, 6 bases. The CDR3 sequence is 16 residues long. CDR1 is MNHEY and CDR2 is SVGAGI in the germline V gene. The V end lost 2 bases, the J end lost 4 bases, and 14 bases lay between the germline ends. The CDR3 nucleotides are TGTGCCAGCAGTTACAGGCGGGGGCTAGGTAATGAAAAACTGTTTTTT. It encodes CASSYRRGLGNEKLFF.

This sequence joins TRBV27 and TRBJ2-7; 7 bases fit TRBD1. Germline V gene data show CDR1 as MNHEY and CDR2 as SMNVEV (reference sequence). Unmatched junction bases numbered 8, after V lost 5 bases and J lost 1 base. This CDR3 is built from 15 residues. The CDR3 bases are TGTGCCAGCAGTCTTCCAGGGACAGCATCCTACGAGCAGTACTTC. This codes for CASSLPGTASYEQYF.

This clone was detected only once. The CDR3 sequence: CASSADRAPVAGELFF. The CDR3 DNA reads TGTGCCAGCAGCGCCGACAGGGCCCCCGTCGCCGGGGAGCTGTTTTTT. The chain links TRBV11-3 to TRBJ2-2; 7 positions agree with TRBD1. Germline assignment: CDR1 SGHNT and CDR2 YENEEA. V trimming: 5 bases; J trimming: 6 bases; junction bases outside the gene matches: 12. The CDR3 length is 16 residues.

The chain carries TRBV4-1 and TRBJ1-4; D is unresolved. Trimming left V 1 base short and J 3 bases short, with 12 bases between. Germline values: CDR1 MGHRA, CDR2 YSYEKL. The CDR3 length is 16 residues. CDR3 residues: CASSQVQALSNEKLFF. The CDR3 region has the DNA TGCGCCAGCAGCCAAGTCCAGGCTTTATCTAATGAAAAACTGTTTTTT.